Described below is a single TCR beta chain sequence and its context. The data were taken from a study of blood T cells in healthy people across ages. PCR was performed a second time for about 7 to 11 cycles using a sample-barcoded 5' primer and a J-beta primer mix. TCRdb ran MiXCR on the 5' RACE reads and lists one entry per CDR3 protein. The top ten hold about a fifth of the sample, which has some 920,000 distinct CDR3 sequences, roughly 47% seen once. The receptor's source is a woman aged 55 to 70 in good health. Sequenced: blood.

The CDR3 is CASSDIPELAGADTQYF. As DNA, the CDR3 is TGTGCCAGCAGTGACATACCGGAACTAGCGGGAGCAGATACGCAGTATTTT. This sequence joins TRBV2 and TRBJ2-3; 11 positions agree with TRBD2. Germline CDR1 SNHLY, CDR2 FYNNEI. The CDR3 loop spans 17 amino acids. Unmatched junction bases numbered 9, after V lost 3 bases and J lost 4 bases.